A single sample gave rise to the 18 T cell receptor beta chains below, sequenced in a study of vaccination effects on CD4 cells after COVID-19. Method: immunoSEQ multiplex PCR; TCRdb's copy keeps in-frame clones and lacks some. The table lists 50,000 or so clones, about four fifths of them singletons, with approximately 6% in the top ten. Peptide-pool stimulation followed by sequencing identified expanded antigen-specific CD4+ clonotypes in the ViraFEST assay. Researchers isolated CD4+ T cells once approximately 10 days of culture had elapsed. The vaccine recipients had no prior SARS-CoV-2 infection, with negative nucleocapsid antibodies. No antigen has been identified for these receptors. The sample was CD4+ T cells from PBMCs cultured with HCoV-OC43 spike peptides, taken before COVID-19 vaccination. As to subset: HCoV-OC43 spike overlapping peptide pool stimulation. All receptors come from a human donor who received a COVID-19 vaccine.

The chain links TRBV6-1 to TRBJ1-4; TRBD1 matches at 8 bases. In germline, CDR1 is MNHNS, CDR2 SASEGT. There are 13 residues in the CDR3. The ends lost 0 bases at V and 16 bases at J; junction bases unmatched: 7. The CDR3 reads CASSEAFVGQGFF. The CDR3 DNA sequence: TGTGCCAGCAGTGAAGCGTTCGTTGGACAGGGGTTTTTT.

The chain employs TRBV25-1 and TRBJ2-1; D gene unclear. The CDR3 contains 14 residues. Looked up from germline, CDR1 is MGHDK and CDR2 is SYGVNS. V lost 6 bases and J lost 4, with 13 bases in between. The CDR3 region has the DNA TGTGCCAGCAGCCGGGCAGTCCAGTACAATGAGCAGTTCTTC. Translated: CASSRAVQYNEQFF.

The chain couples TRBV19 to TRBJ2-4, with a possible D match to TRBD1 (6 bases). Germline values: CDR1 LNHDA, CDR2 SQIVND (reference sequence). Trimming shortened V by 7 bases and J by 0 bases, and 16 bases separated the two germline ends. This CDR3 contains 16 residues. The CDR3 is CASTPRDILAKNIQYF. The CDR3 coding sequence is TGTGCCAGTACTCCTCGGGACATTCTAGCCAAAAACATTCAGTACTTC.

The chain combines TRBV5-1 with TRBJ2-4, with D perhaps matching TRBD1 or TRBD2 (6 bases each). With 1 base removed from V and 0 bases from J, the gap between germline ends came to 11 bases. The CDR3 covers 16 residues. The V gene's germline CDR1 is SGHRS and CDR2 YFSETQ. The CDR3 coding sequence is TGCGCCAGCAGCTTGCAAGGGGGACTAGCCAAAAACATTCAGTACTTC. As protein: CASSLQGGLAKNIQYF.

The chain links TRBV3-1 (or the pseudogene TRBV3-2) to TRBJ1-2; D not certain. This CDR3 is 15 amino acids long. V shed 0 bases and J shed 0 bases, with 8 bases lying between them. Germline CDR1 and CDR2: LGHDT and YNNKEL (reference sequence). The CDR3 sequence is CASSQDWEANYGYTF. The CDR3 nucleotides are TGTGCCAGCAGCCAAGATTGGGAGGCTAACTATGGCTACACCTTC.

The chain links TRBV24-1 to TRBJ1-4; 8 bases map to TRBD1. The germline CDR1 and CDR2 sequences are KGHDR and SFDVKD. Trimming took 3 bases from V and 8 from J; bases not matched to a gene: 10. The CDR3 spans 16 residues. CDR3 in amino acids: CATSDPLGQGQEKLFF. The CDR3 nucleotides read TGTGCCACCAGTGATCCCCTAGGACAGGGACAAGAAAAACTGTTTTTT.

Here the CDR3 DNA reads TGTGCCACCAGTGATTTCAGGGGACAGGGTGTCTACCAAGAGACCCAGTACTTC. It is translated as CATSDFRGQGVYQETQYF. The rearrangement uses TRBV24-1 and TRBJ2-5, with TRBD1 matching over 9 bases. The CDR3 runs 18 residues. J lost 0 bases, V lost 1 base, and 8 bases had no gene match. CDR1 is KGHDR, CDR2 SFDVKD, per germline.

This clone was counted only a few times. The chain joins TRBV7-3 to TRBJ1-1, with TRBD1 identical over 7 bases. Germline-derived CDR1 and CDR2 are SGHTA and FQGTGA. This CDR3 comprises 14 residues. Trimming at V came to 0 bases and at J to 4 bases, leaving 2 bases not matched to a gene. CDR3 bases: TGTGCCAGCAGCTTAACGACAGGGAGCACTGAAGCTTTCTTT. The encoded protein is CASSLTTGSTEAFF.

The J gene is TRBJ2-5, the V gene TRBV14, with 7 positions matching TRBD2. V gave up 2 bases and J gave up 5 bases; unmatched junction bases: 5. The CDR3 totals 14 residues. Germline assignment: CDR1 SGHDN and CDR2 FVKESK. CDR3 DNA: TGTGCCAGCAGCCAAAGCGGGGCTCTGGAGACCCAGTACTTC. Its protein product is CASSQSGALETQYF.

For the CDR3, the DNA is TGTGCCACCAGTGATCCCCTTGGGGGAGCGGGGAGACACAATGAGCAGTTCTTC. Its translation is CATSDPLGGAGRHNEQFF. The chain carries TRBV24-1 and TRBJ2-1; 7 bases align to TRBD2. Germline values: CDR1 KGHDR, CDR2 SFDVKD. The CDR3 length is 18 residues. The V segment lost 3 bases and the J segment 5 bases; nucleotides outside the gene matches: 15.

The rearrangement links TRBV15 to TRBJ2-7, with D hard to call. With 0 bases removed from V and 2 bases from J, the gap between germline ends came to 5 bases. Germline lookup yields CDR1 LNHNV and CDR2 YYDKDF (reference sequence). The CDR3 runs to 13 residues. CDR3 coding DNA: TGTGCCACCAGCAGAGAATTAACCTACGAGCAGTACGTC. Protein sequence: CATSRELTYEQYV.

The genes are TRBV12-5 and TRBJ2-1; D gene unclear. The ends were cut back, 11 bases at V and 5 bases at J, with 13 bases in the middle. CDR3 length equals 12 residues. Germline V lookup: CDR1 LGHNT, CDR2 FRNRAP. The CDR3 DNA reads TGTGCTGACTCTGAACGCAACAATGAGCAGTTCTTC. Translation: CADSERNNEQFF.

This chain connects TRBV7-6 to TRBJ2-5; 8 bases match TRBD1. This CDR3 contains 16 residues. Trimming at V came to 2 bases and at J to 3 bases, leaving 8 bases not matched to a gene. Germline CDR1 SGHVS, CDR2 FNYEAQ. CDR3 bases: TGTGCCAGCAGCTTAATCAGGGGGCAACAAAAAGAGACCCAGTACTTC. This sequence encodes CASSLIRGQQKETQYF. The complete variable domain, with remaining parts taken from reference TRBV7-6 and TRBJ2-5, reads GAGVSQSPRYKVTKRGQDVALRCDPISGHVSLYWYRQALGQGPEFLTYFNYEAQQDKSGLPNDRFSAERPEGSISTLTIQRTEQRDSAMYRCASSLIRGQQKETQYFGPGTRLLVL.

This clone was seen a handful of times. The CDR3 loop is CASRGTTNTGELFF. The CDR3, as DNA: TGCGCCAGCCGTGGGACTACGAACACCGGGGAGCTGTTTTTT. This chain links TRBV10-1 with TRBJ2-2; 7 bases are shared with TRBD2. J lost 0 bases, V lost 8 bases, and 3 bases had no gene match. Germline loops: CDR1 WNHNN, CDR2 SYGVQD (reference sequence). The CDR3 has 14 residues.

This clone turned up a few times. Here the CDR3 DNA reads TGTGCCAGCAGCTTATTAGGGCAGCCCCAGCATTTT. Protein: CASSLLGQPQHF. This sequence joins TRBV7-7 and TRBJ1-5; D gene unclear. The CDR3 sequence is 12 residues long. CDR1 and CDR2 (germline): SSHAT, FNYEAQ (reference sequence). The V end lost 2 bases, the J end lost 7 bases, and 6 bases lay between the germline ends.

The V and J genes are TRBV11-3 and TRBJ2-1; 9 positions match TRBD2. V was clipped by 3 bases and J by 3 bases; unmatched bases: 6. Germline V gene data show CDR1 as SGHNT and CDR2 as YENEEA. The CDR3 is 16 amino acids. The CDR3 DNA sequence: TGTGCCAGCAGCTTGGATCGCGGGGGGGACTACAATGAGCAGTTCTTC. It encodes CASSLDRGGDYNEQFF. Combining the CDR3 with reference TRBV11-3 and TRBJ2-1 gives the whole variable domain EAGVVQSPRYKIIEKKQPVAFWCNPISGHNTLYWYLQNLGQGPELLIRYENEEAVDDSQLPKDRFSAERLKGVDSTLKIQPAELGDSAVYLCASSLDRGGDYNEQFFGPGTRLTVL.

This clone showed up just once. CDR3: CASSLDRESEKLFF. CDR3 bases: TGTGCCAGCAGCTTGGACAGGGAGAGTGAAAAACTGTTTTTT. The V gene is TRBV11-1, the J gene TRBJ1-4, with 8 bases that match TRBD1. This CDR3 is built from 14 residues. From germline, CDR1 is SGHAT and CDR2 FQDESV (reference sequence). V gave up 3 bases and J gave up 7 bases; unmatched junction bases: 4.

The rearrangement joins TRBV4-1 to TRBJ2-3; tentative D call: TRBD1 (5 bases). CDR1 is MGHRA, CDR2 YSYEKL, per germline. The CDR3 totals 15 residues. V lost 2 bases, J lost 1 base, and 10 bases lay in between. CDR3 nucleotide sequence: TGCGCCAGCAGCCAACAACAGGTCGGCACAGATACGCAGTATTTT. Translated, it gives CASSQQQVGTDTQYF.